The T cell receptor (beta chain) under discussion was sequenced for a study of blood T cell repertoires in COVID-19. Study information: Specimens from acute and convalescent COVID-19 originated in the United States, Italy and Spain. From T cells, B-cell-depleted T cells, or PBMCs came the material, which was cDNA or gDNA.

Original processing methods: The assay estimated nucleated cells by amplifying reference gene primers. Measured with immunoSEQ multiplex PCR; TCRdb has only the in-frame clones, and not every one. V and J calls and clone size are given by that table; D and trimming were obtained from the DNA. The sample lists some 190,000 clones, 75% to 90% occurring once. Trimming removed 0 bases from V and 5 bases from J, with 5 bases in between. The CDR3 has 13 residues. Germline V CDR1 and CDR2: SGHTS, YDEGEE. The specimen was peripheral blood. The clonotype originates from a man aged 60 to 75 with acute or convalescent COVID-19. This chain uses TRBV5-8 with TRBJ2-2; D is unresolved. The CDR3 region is CASSLAATGELFF. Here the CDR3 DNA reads TGTGCCAGCAGCTTGGCAGCGACCGGGGAGCTGTTTTTT.